Sequencing of this T cell receptor (beta chain) was carried out in a study of human T cells and chemical hapten exposure. At the level of the study: Small pooled library volume differences mainly caused per-sample TCR yield variation.

This CDR3 contains 15 residues. V was cut by 3 bases and J by 0 bases, with 13 bases left in between. Germline-derived CDR1 and CDR2 are DFQATT and SNEGSKA (reference sequence). TCRdb re-analysed the RACE reads in MiXCR, keeping a single row per CDR3 protein. The sample shows roughly 86,000 distinct CDR3 sequences, 10% of them seen only once. The time point: patch test 1, 2 weeks after DPC sensitization. Treatment defined: therapeutic diphenylcyclopropenone sensitization with weekly scalp DPC. Here the sequenced sample was whole blood, taken in connection with sensitization to the hapten diphenylcyclopropenone (DPC). The clonotype comes from a man aged 40-50 years with alopecia areata. Some clones in this sample may be carry-over from other donors' samples. The rearrangement joins TRBV20-1 to TRBJ2-3; D may be TRBD1 (6 bases). As DNA, the CDR3 is TGCAGTGCTAGTGAGTCAGGGGATAGCACAGATACGCAGTATTTT. Its protein product is CSASESGDSTDTQYF.